The sequence of this TCR beta chain was determined in a study of blood T cell repertoires in COVID-19. Overall study: PBMCs, B-cell-depleted T cells, or T cells provided the cDNA or gDNA that made up the material.

The V end was cut by 8 bases, the J end by 2 bases, with 15 bases between. This CDR3 contains 13 residues. From germline, CDR1 is SQVTM and CDR2 ANQGSEA. Methods used by the authors: Reference gene primer amplification gave nucleated cell count estimates. Data came from immunoSEQ multiplex PCR; TCRdb stores just in-frame clones and leaves some out. Clonal size and the V and J genes are those of that table, whereas D and trimming came from the DNA. This table holds 200,000 to 250,000 clones, 75% to 90% found once. This chain links TRBV29-1 with TRBJ1-1, with D possibly being TRBD1 (5 bases). Sequencing was performed on peripheral blood. The clonotype was recovered from a man between 25 and 39 years old with COVID-19, enrolled during active disease. Here the CDR3 DNA reads TGCAGCACCGACGGGGGGTCCAACACTGAAGCTTTCTTT. Its translation: CSTDGGSNTEAFF.